This T cell receptor beta chain came from a study of blood T cell repertoires in COVID-19. Assay: immunoSEQ multiplex PCR; the TCRdb copy retains only in-frame clones and omits some. Found here are about 150,000 clones, 65% to 90% of them singletons; the top ten hold 3% to 4%. CDR1 MNHEY and CDR2 SMNVEV come from the germline V gene (reference sequence). V dropped 5 bases and J dropped 0 bases, with 20 bases sitting between them. The CDR3 has 18 amino acids. The chain joins TRBV27 to TRBJ2-4; D remains ambiguous. Sequencing was performed on peripheral blood. The source is a man in his 70s with acute or convalescent COVID-19. In nucleotides, the CDR3 is TGTGCCAGCAGTCCGGGTCCCCCATATTTCGGAGCCAAAAACATTCAGTACTTC. Protein: CASSPGPPYFGAKNIQYF.